Each of the 2 T cell receptor beta chains below was sequenced from the same sample in a study of OX40 agonist ivuxolimab in advanced cancers. The data were produced by immunoSEQ multiplex PCR, yet TCRdb's version contains in-frame clones alone and is incomplete. This table holds tens of thousands of clones, over 75% found once. The sequences come from CD4+ or CD8+ T cells sorted from blood, collected in a trial of the OX40 agonist ivuxolimab. Source of these receptors: an adult with an advanced solid tumor such as melanoma, head and neck, liver or kidney cancer.

The chain employs TRBV19 and TRBJ1-2; possibly TRBD1 for D (5 bases). Germline V CDR1 and CDR2: LNHDA, SQIVND (reference sequence). This CDR3 is built from 14 residues. V lost 6 bases, J lost 4 bases, and 15 bases lay in between. The CDR3 here is CASSMGLEVYGYTF. The DNA for the CDR3 is TGTGCCAGTAGCATGGGGCTCGAAGTCTATGGCTACACCTTC.

The chain combines TRBV6-1 with TRBJ1-2, with D tentatively TRBD1 (6 bases). Trimming stripped 7 bases from V and 5 bases from J, with 20 bases between. The CDR3 spans 15 residues. Germline V gene data show CDR1 as MNHNS and CDR2 as SASEGT. The CDR3 DNA reads as TGTGCCAGCACGGGGGACATACCTACGATTTATGGCTACACCTTC. Protein sequence: CASTGDIPTIYGYTF.